These T cell receptor beta chains were read from a single sample in a study of response to subunit inactivated influenza vaccine. TCRdb independently ran MiXCR on the RT-PCR reads; one entry per CDR3 protein. Of 650,000 or so distinct CDR3 sequences listed, 13% to 15% are singletons. Source: PBMCs from blood, taken roughly 2 weeks before vaccination. The receptors derive from a man aged 45-60 years who received an inactivated influenza vaccine. Both conserved end residues are part of each CDR3. D genes are given only for firm matches. Size values are once, few and many counts, or a class for expanded clones, and some rows have none.

d_call j_call v_call clone_size cdr3_aa cdr3_nt
. TRBJ2-6 TRBV10-1 many CASGDSGANVLTF TGCGCCAGCGGAGACTCTGGGGCCAACGTCCTGACTTTC
. TRBJ2-6 TRBV10-3 few CAISEYGSGANVLTF TGTGCCATCAGTGAGTACGGCTCTGGGGCCAACGTCCTGACTTTC
TRBD2 TRBJ2-2 TRBV6-2/TRBV6-3 few CASSSQREIGELFF TGTGCCAGCAGTTCCCAGCGGGAGATCGGGGAGCTGTTTTTT
. TRBJ1-5 TRBV20-1 many CSARDFNQPQHF TGCAGTGCTCGGGATTTCAATCAGCCCCAGCATTTT
. TRBJ2-5 TRBV23-1 few CASSQSEAWGQETQYF TGCGCCAGCAGTCAATCAGAGGCTTGGGGGCAAGAGACCCAGTACTTC
TRBD2 TRBJ2-5 TRBV3-1 . CASSPASGRETQYF TGTGCCAGCAGCCCCGCGAGCGGGAGAGAGACCCAGTACTTC
. TRBJ1-5 TRBV7-2 few CASSLAGWNQPQHF TGTGCCAGCAGCTTAGCGGGATGGAATCAGCCCCAGCATTTT
. TRBJ2-5 TRBV20-1 few CSARDRGGQETQYF TGCAGTGCTAGAGATCGTGGGGGCCAAGAGACCCAGTACTTC
TRBD1 TRBJ2-5 TRBV5-1 few CASSFRTGLETQYF TGCGCCAGCAGCTTCCGGACAGGGTTAGAGACCCAGTACTTC
TRBD2 TRBJ2-1 TRBV7-6 . CASTLGERGLSYNEQFF TGTGCCAGCACCCTCGGGGAGCGGGGCCTTTCCTACAATGAGCAGTTCTTC
TRBD1 TRBJ2-7 TRBV11-1 . CASSLERGPGEQYF TGTGCCAGCAGCTTAGAGAGGGGGCCGGGGGAGCAGTACTTC
. TRBJ1-5 TRBV6-2/TRBV6-3 few CASNELGRSSNQPQHF TGTGCCAGCAACGAGTTAGGACGGAGTAGCAATCAGCCCCAGCATTTT
. TRBJ1-5 TRBV7-2 few CASSLALTSGAQHF TGTGCCAGCAGCTTAGCGCTAACTAGTGGGGCCCAGCATTTT
TRBD1 TRBJ1-2 TRBV9 . CASSPTGTGSDYGYTF TGTGCCAGCAGCCCAACCGGGACAGGGTCTGACTATGGCTACACCTTC
. TRBJ2-1 TRBV6-1 few CASSLFSSGNEQFF TGTGCCAGCAGTCTCTTTAGCAGTGGTAATGAGCAGTTCTTC
. TRBJ2-5 TRBV4-2 . CASSQGNGGATETQYF TGTGCCAGCAGCCAAGGGAACGGAGGGGCTACAGAGACCCAGTACTTC
TRBD2 TRBJ2-2 TRBV27 many CASSFRLAGGSTGELFF TGTGCCAGCAGTTTCAGACTAGCGGGAGGCTCCACCGGGGAGCTGTTTTTT
. TRBJ1-5 TRBV20-1 . CSARTRGYNQPQHF TGCAGTGCTAGAACGCGCGGATACAATCAGCCCCAGCATTTT
. TRBJ2-5 TRBV9 . CASSVGGGGSGPSGETQYF TGTGCCAGCAGCGTAGGGGGCGGTGGGAGCGGCCCCTCGGGAGAGACCCAGTACTTC
TRBD2 TRBJ2-2 TRBV20-1 . CSARDRLAGEGGELFF TGCAGTGCTAGAGATCGGCTAGCGGGGGAAGGCGGGGAGCTGTTTTTT
. TRBJ2-3 TRBV6-2/TRBV6-3 . CASSYGSGSSDTQYF TGTGCCAGCAGTTACGGGTCTGGGAGCTCAGATACGCAGTATTTT
TRBD1 TRBJ2-1 TRBV6-2/TRBV6-3 . CASRRTGATGEQFF TGTGCCAGCAGAAGGACAGGGGCTACCGGTGAGCAGTTCTTC
TRBD1 TRBJ1-1 TRBV11-2 once CGSSQTTRIGQGAGEAFF TGTGGCAGCAGCCAAACAACGAGAATCGGACAGGGAGCAGGTGAAGCTTTCTTT
. TRBJ1-4 TRBV10-3 few CAISDPHIGAGEKLFF TGTGCCATCAGTGACCCTCACATAGGGGCGGGTGAAAAACTGTTTTTT
. TRBJ2-3 TRBV12-3/TRBV12-4 . CASSLARRGTTQYF TGTGCCAGCAGTTTAGCTAGGCGGGGTACTACGCAGTATTTT
. TRBJ1-2 TRBV24-1 many CATSITGLDYGYTF TGTGCCACCAGTATTACAGGGTTGGACTATGGCTACACCTTC
. TRBJ1-5 TRBV28 . CASSSGSLSPQPQHF TGTGCCAGCAGTTCGGGTTCCTTAAGCCCTCAGCCCCAGCATTTT
TRBD2 TRBJ2-1 TRBV12-3/TRBV12-4 many CASSFGLAGGEQFF TGTGCCAGCAGTTTCGGACTAGCGGGAGGTGAGCAGTTCTTC
. TRBJ2-3 TRBV20-1 . CSARDLQYTDTQYF TGCAGTGCTAGAGATCTACAGTACACAGATACGCAGTATTTT
TRBD1 TRBJ1-5 TRBV12-3/TRBV12-4 few CASSLIGTGVVGAQHF TGTGCCAGCAGTTTGATCGGGACAGGGGTGGTCGGGGCCCAGCATTTT
TRBD2 TRBJ2-5 TRBV20-1 few CSASTLAGISQETQYF TGCAGTGCTTCCACCCTAGCGGGAATTTCACAAGAGACCCAGTACTTC
. TRBJ1-1 TRBV2 many CASSEAPNTEAFF TGTGCCAGCAGTGAAGCCCCTAACACTGAAGCTTTCTTT
TRBD1 TRBJ2-1 TRBV12-3/TRBV12-4 . CASSLVDRGNEQFF TGTGCCAGCAGTTTAGTCGACAGGGGCAATGAGCAGTTCTTC
TRBD1 TRBJ2-7 TRBV28 . CASSYGQGFDEQYF TGTGCCAGCAGTTATGGACAGGGTTTTGACGAGCAGTACTTC
. TRBJ2-5 TRBV10-3 few CAISGRLLIQETQYF TGTGCCATCAGTGGCCGTCTACTTATCCAAGAGACCCAGTACTTC
. TRBJ2-7 TRBV5-1 few CASSTEGPYEQYF TGCGCCAGCAGCACCGAGGGGCCCTACGAGCAGTACTTC
. TRBJ1-1 TRBV6-5 . CASSSLGGETEAFF TGTGCCAGCAGTTCTTTGGGGGGGGAGACTGAAGCTTTCTTT
. TRBJ2-1 TRBV6-2/TRBV6-3 . CASSSLGSGEQFF TGTGCCAGCAGTTCGTTGGGGAGTGGGGAGCAGTTCTTC
. TRBJ1-4 TRBV4-1 . CASSQGGQGRGKLFF TGCGCCAGCAGCCAAGGAGGGCAGGGACGAGGGAAACTGTTTTTT
TRBD1 TRBJ2-2 TRBV7-2 few CASSFGQGWNTGELFF TGTGCCAGCAGCTTCGGACAGGGATGGAACACCGGGGAGCTGTTTTTT
. TRBJ1-1 TRBV5-6 few CASSLRPGRTEAFF TGTGCCAGCAGCTTGCGTCCAGGGAGGACTGAAGCTTTCTTT
. TRBJ2-5 TRBV20-1 . CSARDPGQETQYF TGCAGTGCTAGAGATCCGGGTCAGGAGACCCAGTACTTC
. TRBJ2-1 TRBV19 few CASSPRSSGTYNEQFF TGTGCCAGTAGTCCCCGGAGTAGCGGAACATACAATGAGCAGTTCTTC
. TRBJ2-3 TRBV11-2 many CASSLGRFTDTQYF TGTGCCAGCAGCTTAGGACGGTTCACAGATACGCAGTATTTT